This T cell receptor (beta chain) is from a study of lymphopenia after photon versus proton radiotherapy. Study-level findings and limits: Photon-treated patients lost naive T cells and TCR diversity; proton-treated stayed stable. After lymphocyte nadir, photon-treated repertoires showed oligoclonal expansion, especially CD8+ Temra.

V was pared by 9 bases and J by 4 bases, with 13 bases between. This CDR3 has 13 residues. Germline V CDR1 and CDR2: MNHEY, SVGAGI. This clone was counted once. Its antigen remains unidentified. Measured with immunoSEQ multiplex PCR; TCRdb has only the in-frame clones, and not every one. Among around 25,000 clones listed, 85% were seen once. The gene calls are TRBV6-5 and TRBJ1-3; TRBD1 might be the D (5 bases). The receptor was derived from a man aged 55 to 70 with pancreatic cancer. Sequencing used peripheral blood, obtained from a patient treated with photon-based radiotherapy. The CDR3 coding sequence is TGTGCCAGTTCGGGGGGGAGAGGAAACACCATATATTTT. Residues: CASSGGRGNTIYF.